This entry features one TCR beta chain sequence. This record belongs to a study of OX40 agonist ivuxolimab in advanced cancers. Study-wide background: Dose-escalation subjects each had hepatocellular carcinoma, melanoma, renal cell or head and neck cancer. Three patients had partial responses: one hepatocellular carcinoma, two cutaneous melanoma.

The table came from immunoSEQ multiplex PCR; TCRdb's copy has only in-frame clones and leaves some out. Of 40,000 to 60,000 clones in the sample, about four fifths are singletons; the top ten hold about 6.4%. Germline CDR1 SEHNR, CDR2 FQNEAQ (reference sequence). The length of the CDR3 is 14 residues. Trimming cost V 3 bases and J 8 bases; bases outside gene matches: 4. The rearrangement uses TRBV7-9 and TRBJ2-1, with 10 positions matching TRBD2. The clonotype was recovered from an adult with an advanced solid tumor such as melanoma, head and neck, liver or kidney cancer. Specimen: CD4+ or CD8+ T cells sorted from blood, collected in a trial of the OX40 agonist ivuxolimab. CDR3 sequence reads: CASSFYGTSDEQFF. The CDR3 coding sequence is TGTGCCAGCAGCTTTTATGGGACTAGCGATGAGCAGTTCTTC.